This TCR beta chain was captured by sequencing in a study of blood T cell repertoires in COVID-19. As for the study in general: The study drew acute and convalescent COVID-19 samples from the United States, Italy and Spain.

This CDR3 spans 17 amino acids. The V and J ends lost 4 bases and 5 bases, in that order; junction bases with no gene match: 18. Germline V gene sequence: CDR1 GTSNPN, CDR2 SVGIG (reference sequence). Libraries were prepared by immunoSEQ multiplex PCR; TCRdb keeps only in-frame clonotypes and omits some of them. This sample has under 200,000 clones, with about 80% found just once. Sequenced input: peripheral blood. The clonotype originates from a human donor in a cohort sampled during active COVID-19. The J gene is TRBJ2-7, the V gene TRBV30; 9 bases are a match to TRBD1. Here the CDR3 reads CAWNRQGGSLLLDEQYF. For the CDR3, the DNA is TGTGCCTGGAATAGACAGGGGGGCTCCCTGCTCCTGGACGAGCAGTACTTC. Full variable domain (rest looked up from reference TRBV30 and TRBJ2-7): SQTIHQWPATLVQPVGSPLSLECTVEGTSNPNLYWYRQAAGRGLQLLFYSVGIGQISSEVPQNLSASRPQDRQFILSSKKLLLSDSGFYLCAWNRQGGSLLLDEQYFGPGTRLTVT.